These 30 T cell receptor beta chains share one sample of origin, sequenced in a study of T cells in Graves' hyperthyroidism and ophthalmopathy. RNA transcripts yielded amplified TCR beta CDR3 regions. A first-round RT-PCR of the TCR CDR3 used the HTBI primer set. A single record per CDR3 protein comes from TCRdb applying MiXCR to the multiplex PCR reads. The top ten hold 14% of the sample, which has around 440,000 distinct CDR3 sequences, around a sixth seen once. Sequencing was performed on blood. The receptors originated from a woman in her late teens or twenties with Graves' hyperthyroidism.

This clonotype came up many times. The rearrangement uses TRBV7-8 and TRBJ2-3; D call uncertain. The CDR3 covers 15 residues. V lost 1 base to trimming and J lost 0 bases, with 8 bases between them. CDR1 SGHVS and CDR2 FQNEAQ come from the germline V gene. The CDR3 spells CASSLEELSTDTQYF. CDR3 bases: TGTGCCAGCAGCTTAGAAGAGCTTAGCACAGATACGCAGTATTTT.

This clonotype was seen repeatedly, ten times or more. The chain employs TRBV12-3 or TRBV12-4 and TRBJ2-4; no reliable D call. The CDR3 has 11 amino acids. The V end lost 5 bases, the J end lost 6 bases, and 5 bases lay between the germline ends. The CDR3 DNA is TGTGCCAGCAGTGAATTAAACATTCAGTACTTC. It specifies CASSELNIQYF.

This clonotype has a count of ten or more. The chain joins TRBV3-1 to TRBJ2-3, with D hard to call. This CDR3 region has 14 residues. Trimming left V 2 bases short and J 2 bases short, with 8 bases between. Per the germline V gene, CDR1 is LGHDT and CDR2 is YNNKEL (reference sequence). The CDR3, as DNA: TGTGCCAGCAGCCAAAGGCCCGACACAGATACGCAGTATTTT. It specifies CASSQRPDTDTQYF.

This clonotype came up many times. This sequence joins TRBV9 and TRBJ2-1; tentatively, D is TRBD2 (6 bases). Germline V gene lookup returns CDR1 SGDLS and CDR2 YYNGEE. Trimming stripped 2 bases from V and 0 bases from J, with 9 bases between. This CDR3 has 15 amino acids. Here the CDR3 reads CASSVGGLSYNEQFF. The CDR3 coding sequence is TGTGCCAGCAGCGTTGGGGGACTCTCCTACAATGAGCAGTTCTTC.

This clonotype was picked up a small number of times. The CDR3 reads CASGTGTGGGQPQHF. In nucleotides, the CDR3 is TGTGCCAGCGGGACCGGGACAGGGGGCGGTCAGCCCCAGCATTTT. V and J are TRBV6-2 or TRBV6-3 and TRBJ1-5; TRBD1 aligns across 12 bases. With 8 bases clipped from V and 6 bases from J, the junction kept 8 bases outside the gene matches. Germline CDR1 is MNHEY and CDR2 is SVGEGT. The CDR3 runs to 15 residues.

A few counts support this clonotype. The chain uses TRBV7-9 and TRBJ2-5; tentatively, D is TRBD1 or TRBD2 (6 bases each). The V gene lost 5 bases and the J gene lost 11 bases, with 18 bases spanning the gap. The CDR3 has 13 residues. Germline lookup yields CDR1 SEHNR and CDR2 FQNEAQ (reference sequence). CDR3 coding DNA: TGTGCCAGCAGCCCTAGGGAGGACAGACGTCAGTACTTC. Its translation is CASSPREDRRQYF.

The chain is built from TRBV5-6 and TRBJ1-2; D call uncertain. CDR1 is SGHDT, CDR2 YYEEEE, per germline. The CDR3 is 16 residues long. V lost 1 base and J 4 bases, leaving 17 bases between the germline ends. The DNA of the CDR3 is TGTGCCAGCAGCTTGCCATCAGGACGGCCCCCCTATGGCTACACCTTC. It yields the protein CASSLPSGRPPYGYTF.

This clonotype was seen only a few times. The rearrangement links TRBV2 to TRBJ1-4, with TRBD1 identical over 7 bases. The CDR3 has 13 residues. J lost 4 bases, V lost 7 bases, and 3 bases had no gene match. The V gene's germline CDR1 is SNHLY and CDR2 FYNNEI. The DNA for the CDR3 is TGTGCCAGCAAGGGACAGTTTAATGAAAAACTGTTTTTT. This encodes CASKGQFNEKLFF.

This clonotype was recorded many times. The chain recombines TRBV7-2 with TRBJ1-1; D may be TRBD1 (5 bases). In germline, CDR1 is SGHTA, CDR2 FQGNSA. Trimming removed 5 bases at V and 1 base at J, with 14 bases between. CDR3 length: 15 amino acids. Here the CDR3 DNA reads TGTGCCAGCAGCCGTGGTGTGGACACGAACACTGAAGCTTTCTTT. Its translation is CASSRGVDTNTEAFF.

This sequence joins TRBV20-1 and TRBJ1-6, with D hard to call. This CDR3 has 14 residues. Germline CDR1 DFQATT, CDR2 SNEGSKA (reference sequence). V was clipped by 0 bases and J by 7 bases, with 10 bases between them. CDR3 residues: CSARDPRPNSPLHF. The CDR3, as DNA: TGCAGTGCTAGAGACCCCCGACCAAATTCACCCCTCCACTTT.

This clonotype was recorded a few times. This sequence joins TRBV4-1 and TRBJ2-5; no clear D. Germline-derived CDR1 and CDR2 are MGHRA and YSYEKL. V was trimmed by 1 base and J by 5 bases, leaving 14 bases between them. This CDR3 contains 15 residues. In nucleotides, the CDR3 is TGCGCCAGCAGCCAAGGGTTAATGGGTTGGGAGACCCAGTACTTC. Translation: CASSQGLMGWETQYF.

The genes are TRBV6-1 and TRBJ2-2, with 8 bases that match TRBD1. Germline V CDR1 and CDR2: MNHNS, SASEGT. This CDR3 has 16 amino acids. With V trimmed by 7 bases and J by 5 bases, 12 bases remained unmatched. This chain's CDR3 is CASTQRRTGLTGELFF. CDR3 sequence (DNA): TGTGCCAGCACCCAGAGGAGGACAGGGCTTACCGGGGAGCTGTTTTTT.

This clonotype was seen many times. The gene calls are TRBV6-2 or TRBV6-3 and TRBJ2-1; weak D call: TRBD1 (6 bases). The germline V gene encodes CDR1 MNHEY and CDR2 SVGEGT. The V end lost 0 bases, the J end lost 4 bases, and 10 bases lay between the germline ends. The CDR3 sequence is 15 residues long. The CDR3 reads CASSYSDSVYNEQFF. The CDR3 nucleotides read TGTGCCAGCAGTTACTCGGACAGTGTATACAATGAGCAGTTCTTC.

This clonotype was seen at least ten times. V and J are TRBV5-5 and TRBJ1-2; D is uncertain. The germline gives CDR1 SGHKS, CDR2 YYEKEE (reference sequence). The CDR3 runs 15 residues. Trimming cost V 1 base and J 4 bases, with 14 bases left between them. Written as DNA, the CDR3 is TGTGCCAGCAGCTTGCAGTTGACTTTAGGCTATGGCTACACCTTC. This gives the protein CASSLQLTLGYGYTF.

This clonotype has just a few counts. CDR3 sequence reads: CASRDTGDRGYYGYTF. CDR3 sequence (DNA): TGTGCCAGCCGGGATACCGGGGACAGGGGGTACTATGGCTACACCTTC. V is TRBV19 and J is TRBJ1-2, with 11 bases lining up with TRBD1. CDR1 LNHDA and CDR2 SQIVND come from the germline V gene (reference sequence). The CDR3 contains 16 residues. V gave up 9 bases and J gave up 3 bases; unmatched junction bases: 12.

The sample holds many counts of this clonotype. The gene calls are TRBV11-2 and TRBJ1-1; D gene ambiguous. The germline gives CDR1 SGHAT, CDR2 FQNNGV. The CDR3 runs to 13 residues. V lost 6 bases and J 0 bases, leaving 8 bases between the germline ends. The CDR3 loop reads CASSTQLNTEAFF. In DNA, the CDR3 is TGTGCCAGCAGTACACAACTGAACACTGAAGCTTTCTTT.

This clonotype came up a few times. The gene calls are TRBV28 and TRBJ2-2, with D hard to call. Germline-derived CDR1 and CDR2 are MDHEN and SYDVKM. V lost 6 bases and J 0 bases, leaving 8 bases between the germline ends. This CDR3 spans 14 amino acids. The CDR3 DNA follows: TGTGCCAGCAGACAGAAGTCGAACACCGGGGAGCTGTTTTTT. This encodes CASRQKSNTGELFF. The full variable domain, rest sourced from reference TRBV28 and TRBJ2-2, is DVKVTQSSRYLVKRTGEKVFLECVQDMDHENMFWYRQDPGLGLRLIYFSYDVKMKEKGDIPEGYSVSREKKERFSLILESASTNQTSMYLCASRQKSNTGELFFGEGSRLTVL.

This clonotype was seen more than once but under ten times. The chain's CDR3 is CASRTGWTEAFF. As DNA, the CDR3 is TGTGCCAGTAGAACAGGGTGGACTGAAGCTTTCTTT. V is TRBV19 and J is TRBJ1-1; tentatively, D is TRBD1 (6 bases). CDR3 length: 12 residues. Per the germline V gene, CDR1 is LNHDA and CDR2 is SQIVND (reference sequence). V was shortened by 6 bases and J by 5 bases, with 10 bases between the two germline ends.

This clonotype occurred many times. The chain has TRBV28 and TRBJ2-7; 10 nucleotides match TRBD1. This CDR3 is built from 15 residues. Germline assignment: CDR1 MDHEN and CDR2 SYDVKM. The V segment lost 3 bases and the J segment 4 bases; nucleotides outside the gene matches: 6. For the CDR3, the DNA is TGTGCCAGCAGTTTTCTTGAGGGACAGGGGTACGAGCAGTACTTC. This encodes CASSFLEGQGYEQYF.

The V call is TRBV4-1, the J call TRBJ1-5; 8 bases fit TRBD1. The CDR3 totals 15 residues. Germline assignment: CDR1 MGHRA and CDR2 YSYEKL. Losses at the gene ends were 5 bases for V and 4 bases for J; bases not matched to a gene: 7. The CDR3 sequence is CASSFGQGGNQPQHF. The CDR3 DNA reads TGCGCCAGCAGCTTTGGACAGGGAGGGAATCAGCCCCAGCATTTT.

This clonotype has at least ten counts. The chain employs TRBV11-2 and TRBJ2-1; D unclear. From germline, CDR1 is SGHAT and CDR2 FQNNGV. CDR3 length equals 14 residues. V lost 2 bases and J lost 4, with 9 bases in between. The CDR3 DNA reads TGTGCCAGCAGCTTATGGCAAGCTTACAATGAGCAGTTCTTC. Its protein is CASSLWQAYNEQFF.

The chain employs TRBV28 and TRBJ2-2, with 10 nucleotides matching TRBD2. CDR3 length: 15 amino acids. Trimming removed 6 bases from V and 5 bases from J; junction bases left unmatched: 6. Germline CDR1 reads MDHEN; CDR2 reads SYDVKM. The CDR3 DNA reads TGTGCCAGCAGCTCTAGCGGGAGAGGTACCGGGGAGCTGTTTTTT. Amino acids: CASSSSGRGTGELFF.

This clonotype was found many times. The gene calls are TRBV7-9 and TRBJ1-2; possible D gene TRBD1, 5 bases. V lost 5 bases and J 3 bases, leaving 19 bases between the germline ends. CDR1 is SEHNR and CDR2 is FQNEAQ in the germline V gene (reference sequence). CDR3 size: 16 residues. The CDR3 DNA follows: TGTGCCAGCAGCCCCCGGGGCCGCGGGGTGGACTATGGCTACACCTTC. Translating gives CASSPRGRGVDYGYTF. Looking up the rest from reference TRBV7-9 and TRBJ1-2 gives the full variable domain: DTGVSQNPRHKITKRGQNVTFRCDPISEHNRLYWYRQTLGQGPEFLTYFQNEAQLEKSRLLSDRFSAERPKGSFSTLEIQRTEQGDSAMYLCASSPRGRGVDYGYTFGSGTRLTVV.

There are a few counts of this clonotype. The V gene is TRBV20-1, the J gene TRBJ2-1; D possibly matches TRBD1 or TRBD2 (6 bases each). Trimming removed 3 bases at V and 9 bases at J, with 18 bases between. Germline CDR1 DFQATT, CDR2 SNEGSKA (reference sequence). The CDR3 loop spans 14 amino acids. In nucleotides, the CDR3 is TGCAGTGCTAGGTCTCCGGGGGCACGGGGTGAGCAGTTCTTC. It yields the protein CSARSPGARGEQFF.

V gene TRBV5-1 combines with J gene TRBJ2-1; perhaps TRBD2 as D (6 bases). Looked up from germline, CDR1 is SGHRS and CDR2 is YFSETQ. This CDR3 has 15 residues. Trimming removed 3 bases from V and 4 bases from J, with 14 bases in between. The CDR3 nucleotides are TGCGCCAGCAGCTCGGGGGATTTGGCTTACAATGAGCAGTTCTTC. Its protein product is CASSSGDLAYNEQFF.

In this sample, this clonotype turned up many times. J is TRBJ2-1 and V is TRBV5-1; the match to TRBD1 covers 9 bases. CDR3 length equals 15 residues. CDR1 and CDR2 (germline): SGHRS, YFSETQ. The J segment lost 2 bases and the V segment lost 8 bases, leaving 8 bases of the junction unmatched. The CDR3 reads CASKPGTGTYNEQFF. In DNA, the CDR3 is TGCGCCAGTAAACCCGGGACAGGGACCTACAATGAGCAGTTCTTC.

V gene TRBV20-1 combines with J gene TRBJ1-2; tentative D call: TRBD1 (5 bases). V lost 0 bases, J lost 4 bases, and 9 bases lay in between. Germline CDR1 reads DFQATT; CDR2 reads SNEGSKA (reference sequence). CDR3 length equals 13 residues. In nucleotides, the CDR3 is TGCAGTGCTAGAGAGGGGGGTGGCTATGGCTACACCTTC. Protein: CSAREGGGYGYTF.

This clonotype was counted between two and nine times. The V and J genes are TRBV29-1 and TRBJ2-5; D not resolved. This CDR3 comprises 11 residues. The V and J ends lost 3 bases and 7 bases respectively, with 9 bases between them. The V gene's germline CDR1 is SQVTM and CDR2 ANQGSEA. In nucleotides, the CDR3 is TGCAGCGTTGAGGGCGCTCCGACCCAGTACTTC. Its translation: CSVEGAPTQYF.

This clonotype was observed at least ten times. The chain uses TRBV5-1 and TRBJ2-1, with 9 nucleotides matching TRBD2. CDR3 length: 15 amino acids. The germline V gene has CDR1 SGHRS and CDR2 YFSETQ. The V gene end was trimmed by 2 bases and the J gene end by 7 bases; junction bases not matched to a gene: 7. CDR3 residues: CASSLRAGGLNEQFF. CDR3 in DNA: TGCGCCAGCAGCTTACGAGCGGGAGGTTTAAATGAGCAGTTCTTC.

The sample holds one count of this clonotype. The V gene is TRBV9, the J gene TRBJ2-7, with 12 nucleotides matching TRBD1. Germline CDR1 SGDLS, CDR2 YYNGEE. This CDR3 is built from 15 residues. Trimming removed 0 bases from V and 7 bases from J; junction bases left unmatched: 5. CDR3 residues: CASSVEGQGAREQYF. In DNA form, the CDR3 reads TGTGCCAGCAGCGTAGAGGGACAGGGGGCGCGAGAGCAGTACTTC.